This T cell receptor beta chain originates from a study of T cell repertoires in cytomegalovirus infection. A single record per CDR3 protein comes from TCRdb applying MiXCR to the reads. The data contain about 210,000 distinct CDR3 sequences, roughly 6.5% of them singletons. This clonotype was observed at least ten times. This sequence was found in a human donor in good health (CMV status not recorded). Some clones in this sample may be carry-over from other donors' samples. Sample: PBMCs.

The CDR3 spells CASSPGQGGRTQYF. The CDR3 coding sequence is TGTGCCAGCAGCCCGGGACAGGGGGGAAGGACCCAGTACTTC. This sequence joins TRBV6-2 or TRBV6-3 and TRBJ2-5, with TRBD1 identical over 11 bases. CDR1 MNHEY and CDR2 SVGEGT come from the germline V gene. Germline trimming cut 6 bases from V and 7 bases from J; bases unmatched to any gene: 7. The CDR3 runs 14 residues.